The clone carrying this T cell receptor (beta chain) occurred once. Its target is unknown. Amplified regions were TCR beta CDR3 sequences from RNA transcripts. In the first-round RT-PCR of the TCR CDR3, the HTBI primer set was used. TCRdb used MiXCR to reprocess the multiplex PCR reads, holding one entry per CDR3 protein. Of hundreds of thousands of distinct CDR3 sequences listed, 15% to 20% are singletons. The sample belongs to a study of T cells in Graves' hyperthyroidism and ophthalmopathy. Study-level points and caveats: Most clonotypes that expanded in the thyroid above 0.001 also showed up in blood.

The CDR3 totals 15 residues. The V end lost 8 bases, the J end lost 2 bases, and 13 bases lay between the germline ends. The clonotype originates from a middle-aged man with Graves' hyperthyroidism. The chain carries TRBV12-3 or TRBV12-4 and TRBJ2-6, with TRBD1 as a possible D gene (6 bases). Sequencing was done on a sample of blood. CDR3 coding DNA: TGTGCCAGCGCAACCAGGGGACCTGGGGCCAACGTCCTGACTTTC. It yields the protein CASATRGPGANVLTF.